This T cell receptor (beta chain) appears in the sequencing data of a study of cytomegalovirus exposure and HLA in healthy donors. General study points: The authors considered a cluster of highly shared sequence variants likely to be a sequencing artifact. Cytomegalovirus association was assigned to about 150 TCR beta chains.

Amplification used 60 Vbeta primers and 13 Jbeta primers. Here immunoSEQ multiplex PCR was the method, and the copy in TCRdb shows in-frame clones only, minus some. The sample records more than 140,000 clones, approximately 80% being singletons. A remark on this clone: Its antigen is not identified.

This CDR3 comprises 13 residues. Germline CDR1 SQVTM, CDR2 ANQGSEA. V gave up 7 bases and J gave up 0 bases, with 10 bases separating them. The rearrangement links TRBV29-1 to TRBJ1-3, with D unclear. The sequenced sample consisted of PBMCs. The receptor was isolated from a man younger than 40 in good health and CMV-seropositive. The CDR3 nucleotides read TGCAGCGCCGCGAGATCCTCTGGAAACACCATATATTTT. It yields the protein CSAARSSGNTIYF. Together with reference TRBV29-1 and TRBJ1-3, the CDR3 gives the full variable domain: SAVISQKPSRDICQRGTSLTIQCQVDSQVTMMFWYRQQPGQSLTLIATANQGSEATYESGFVIDKFPISRPNLTFSTLTVSNMSPEDSSIYLCSAARSSGNTIYFGEGSWLTVV.